This T cell receptor beta chain is drawn from a study of T-cell memory formation after mild COVID-19. The study, taken as a whole, reports: Among clones contracting day 15 to 85, CD4/CD8 was balanced, whereas later expanders leaned CD4+. Some SARS-CoV-2-responding clones were already detected in memory before infection.

This clonotype was observed a handful of times. The antigen remains undetermined. TCRdb re-called the 5' RACE reads with MiXCR, one entry per CDR3 protein. This table holds over 500,000 distinct CDR3 sequences, around 16% found once. From germline, CDR1 is SGHVS and CDR2 FNYEAQ. The CDR3 length is 15 residues. Trimming at V came to 0 bases and at J to 10 bases, leaving 5 bases not matched to a gene. Sequencing was performed on PBMCs or a T cell subset sorted from them (not recorded which). The J gene is TRBJ1-6, the V gene TRBV7-6, with 8 bases identical to TRBD1. This TCR came from an adult woman who had mild COVID-19 (a few samples of this study predate the infection). Cell type and time point are not known. The CDR3 bases are TGTGCCAGCAGCTTAGCGATACAGGGGGACTCACCCCTCCACTTT. Translation: CASSLAIQGDSPLHF.